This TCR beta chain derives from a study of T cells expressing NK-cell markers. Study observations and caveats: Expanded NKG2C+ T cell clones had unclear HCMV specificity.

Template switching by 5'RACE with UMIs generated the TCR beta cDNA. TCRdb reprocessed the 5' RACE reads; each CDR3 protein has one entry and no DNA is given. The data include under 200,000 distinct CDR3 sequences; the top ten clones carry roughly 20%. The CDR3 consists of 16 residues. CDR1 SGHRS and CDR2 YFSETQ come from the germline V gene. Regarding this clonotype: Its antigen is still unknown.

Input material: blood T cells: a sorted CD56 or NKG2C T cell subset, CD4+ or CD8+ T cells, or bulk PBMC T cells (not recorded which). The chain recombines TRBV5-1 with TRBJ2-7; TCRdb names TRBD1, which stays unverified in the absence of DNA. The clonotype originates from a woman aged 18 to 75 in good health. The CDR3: CASSQNPQGASYEQYF.